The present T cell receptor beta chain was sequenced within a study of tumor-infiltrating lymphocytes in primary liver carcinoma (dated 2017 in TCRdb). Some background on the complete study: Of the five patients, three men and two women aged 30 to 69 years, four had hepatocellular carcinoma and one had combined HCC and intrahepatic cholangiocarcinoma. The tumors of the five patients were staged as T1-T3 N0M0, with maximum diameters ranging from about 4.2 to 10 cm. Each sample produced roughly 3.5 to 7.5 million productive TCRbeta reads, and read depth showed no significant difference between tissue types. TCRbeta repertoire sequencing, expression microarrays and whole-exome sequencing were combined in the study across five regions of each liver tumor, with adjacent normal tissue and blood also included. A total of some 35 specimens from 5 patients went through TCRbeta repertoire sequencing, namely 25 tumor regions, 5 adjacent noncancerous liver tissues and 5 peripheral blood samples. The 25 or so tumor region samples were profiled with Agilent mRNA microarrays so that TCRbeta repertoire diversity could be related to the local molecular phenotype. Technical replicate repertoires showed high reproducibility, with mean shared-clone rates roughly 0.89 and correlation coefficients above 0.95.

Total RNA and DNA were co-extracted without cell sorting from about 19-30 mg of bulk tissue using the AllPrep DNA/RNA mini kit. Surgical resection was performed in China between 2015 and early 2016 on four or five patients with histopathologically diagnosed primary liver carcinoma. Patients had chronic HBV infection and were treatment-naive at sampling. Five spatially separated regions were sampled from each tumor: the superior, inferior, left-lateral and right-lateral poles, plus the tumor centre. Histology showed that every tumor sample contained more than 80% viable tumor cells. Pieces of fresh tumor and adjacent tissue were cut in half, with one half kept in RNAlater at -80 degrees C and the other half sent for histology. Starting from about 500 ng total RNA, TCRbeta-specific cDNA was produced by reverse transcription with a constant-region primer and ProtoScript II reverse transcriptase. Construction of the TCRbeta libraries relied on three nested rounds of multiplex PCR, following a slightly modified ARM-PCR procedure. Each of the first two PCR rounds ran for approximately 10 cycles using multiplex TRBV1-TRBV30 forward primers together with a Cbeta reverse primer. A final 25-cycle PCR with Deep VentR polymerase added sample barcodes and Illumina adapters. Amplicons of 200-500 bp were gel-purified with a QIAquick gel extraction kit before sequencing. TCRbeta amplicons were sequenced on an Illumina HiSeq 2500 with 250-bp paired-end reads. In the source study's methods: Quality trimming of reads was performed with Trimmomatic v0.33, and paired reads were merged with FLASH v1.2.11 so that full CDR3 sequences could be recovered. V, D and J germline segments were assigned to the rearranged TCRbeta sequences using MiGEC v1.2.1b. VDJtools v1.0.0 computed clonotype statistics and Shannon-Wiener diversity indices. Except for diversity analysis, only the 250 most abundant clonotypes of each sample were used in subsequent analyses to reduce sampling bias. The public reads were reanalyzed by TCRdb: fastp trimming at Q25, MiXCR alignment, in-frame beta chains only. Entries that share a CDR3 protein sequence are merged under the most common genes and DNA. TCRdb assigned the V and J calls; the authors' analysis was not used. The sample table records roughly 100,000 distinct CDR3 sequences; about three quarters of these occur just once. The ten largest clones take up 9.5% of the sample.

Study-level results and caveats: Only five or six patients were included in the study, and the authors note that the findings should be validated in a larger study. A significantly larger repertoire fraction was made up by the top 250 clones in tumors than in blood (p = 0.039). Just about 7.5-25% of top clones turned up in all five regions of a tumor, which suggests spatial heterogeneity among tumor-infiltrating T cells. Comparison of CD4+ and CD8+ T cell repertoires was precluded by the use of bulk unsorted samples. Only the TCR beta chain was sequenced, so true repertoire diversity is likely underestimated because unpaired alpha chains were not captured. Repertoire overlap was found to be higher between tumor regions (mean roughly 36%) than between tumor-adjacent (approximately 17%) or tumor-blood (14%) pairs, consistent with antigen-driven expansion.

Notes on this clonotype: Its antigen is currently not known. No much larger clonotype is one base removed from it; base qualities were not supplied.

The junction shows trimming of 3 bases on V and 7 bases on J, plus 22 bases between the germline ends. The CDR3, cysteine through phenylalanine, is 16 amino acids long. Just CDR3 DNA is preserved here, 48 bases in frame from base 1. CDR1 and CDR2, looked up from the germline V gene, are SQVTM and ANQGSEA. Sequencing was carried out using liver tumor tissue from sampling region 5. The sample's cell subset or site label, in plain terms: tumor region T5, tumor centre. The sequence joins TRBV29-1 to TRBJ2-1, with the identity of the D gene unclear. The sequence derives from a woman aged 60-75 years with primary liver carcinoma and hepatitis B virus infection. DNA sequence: TGCAGCGTTGAGGGAACATTAGCTCCCGAGTGTAATGAGCAGTTCTTC. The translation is CSVEGTLAPECNEQFF.